One and the same sample provided the 14 T cell receptor beta chains below, sequenced in a study of blood T cell repertoires in COVID-19. This table comes from immunoSEQ multiplex PCR, and its TCRdb copy is limited to in-frame clones, with some not included. The repertoire holds about 80,000 clones, with approximately 80% as singletons. Source material: peripheral blood. All receptors derive from an elderly man with active or convalescent COVID-19.

The chain links TRBV5-1 to TRBJ2-5, with 8 bases matching TRBD2. V was pared by 7 bases and J by 5 bases, with 10 bases of the junction left unmatched. Germline V gene data show CDR1 as SGHRS and CDR2 as YFSETQ. CDR3 length: 14 amino acids. CDR3 in DNA: TGCGCCAGCTCCTCAGCGGGAGTGCGGGAGACCCAGTACTTC. Translating gives CASSSAGVRETQYF.

The rearrangement links TRBV18 to TRBJ2-7, with D possibly being TRBD1 (6 bases). Deletions cut 2 bases from V and 4 bases from J, with 9 bases between. Germline V lookup: CDR1 KGHSH, CDR2 LQKENI. The CDR3 has 13 residues. CDR3 DNA sequence: TGTGCCAGCTCACCAGGGGACACTTACGAGCAGTACGTC. Its protein product is CASSPGDTYEQYV.

The chain employs TRBV4-1 and TRBJ1-4, with a possible D match to TRBD1 (5 bases). Germline V gives CDR1 MGHRA, CDR2 YSYEKL. Trimming pared 1 base from V and 7 bases from J, leaving 13 bases between. CDR3 size: 15 residues. CDR3 loop: CASSQGAGRGEKLFF. For the CDR3, the DNA is TGCGCCAGCAGCCAAGGGGCGGGGAGGGGTGAAAAACTGTTTTTT.

The chain carries TRBV15 and TRBJ2-5, with D perhaps TRBD2 (6 bases). Germline-derived CDR1 and CDR2 are LNHNV and YYDKDF (reference sequence). Deletions cut 0 bases from V and 5 bases from J, with 13 bases between. This CDR3 spans 15 amino acids. CDR3 protein: CATSRDSGVWETQYF. The DNA of the CDR3 is TGTGCCACCAGCAGAGATTCGGGGGTCTGGGAGACCCAGTACTTC.

This sequence joins TRBV5-1 and TRBJ2-1; the match to TRBD2 covers 7 bases. CDR3 length: 14 amino acids. V was clipped by 2 bases and J by 6 bases; unmatched bases: 5. Looked up from germline, CDR1 is SGHRS and CDR2 is YFSETQ. This CDR3 reads CASSLLGLPNEQFF. CDR3 in DNA: TGCGCCAGCAGCTTATTGGGACTACCCAATGAGCAGTTCTTC.

DNA for the CDR3: TGTGCCAGCAGTTTTTACACAGATACGCAGTATTTT. Encoded protein: CASSFYTDTQYF. The rearrangement uses TRBV6-5 and TRBJ2-3; D ambiguous. The CDR3 runs to 12 residues. V was clipped by 4 bases and J by 2 bases, with 4 bases between them. The germline gives CDR1 MNHEY, CDR2 SVGAGI.

The chain employs TRBV24-1 and TRBJ2-2, with D uncertain. Germline V gene lookup returns CDR1 KGHDR and CDR2 SFDVKD. The V end was cut by 5 bases, the J end by 2 bases, with 17 bases between. The CDR3 is made up of 17 amino acids. DNA of the CDR3: TGTGCCACCAGTGTCCGACCGGGTCTTATTAACACCGGGGAGCTGTTTTTT. It codes for CATSVRPGLINTGELFF.

The genes are TRBV9 and TRBJ2-6, with 7 positions matching TRBD2. Germline V gives CDR1 SGDLS, CDR2 YYNGEE. The CDR3 is 18 residues long. Unmatched junction bases numbered 9, after V lost 3 bases and J lost 0 bases. CDR3 nucleotides: TGTGCCAGCAGCGCCCAGACTAGCAGTCGCTCTGGGGCCAACGTCCTGACTTTC. This translates into CASSAQTSSRSGANVLTF.

The chain carries TRBV6-2 or TRBV6-3 and TRBJ1-4; 10 nucleotides match TRBD1. The V gene's germline CDR1 is MNHEY and CDR2 SVGEGT. The V gene end was trimmed by 5 bases and the J gene end by 5 bases; junction bases not matched to a gene: 5. This CDR3 is 15 amino acids long. This CDR3 reads CASSQRTGGNEKLFF. CDR3 nucleotide sequence: TGTGCCAGCAGTCAAAGGACAGGGGGGAATGAAAAACTGTTTTTT.

The V call is TRBV6-5, the J call TRBJ1-5, with 7 bases identical to TRBD1. V was pared by 7 bases and J by 6 bases, with 9 bases of the junction left unmatched. Germline values: CDR1 MNHEY, CDR2 SVGAGI. The CDR3 spans 14 residues. The CDR3 spells CASMGRQGFQPQHF. In DNA form, the CDR3 reads TGTGCCAGCATGGGAAGACAGGGATTTCAGCCCCAGCATTTT.

The chain is built from TRBV12-3 or TRBV12-4 and TRBJ1-1, with 7 bases that match TRBD1. V lost 1 base, J lost 4 bases, and 0 bases stayed unmatched. CDR3 length: 13 amino acids. The CDR3 loop reads CASSLGDSTEAFF. CDR3 bases: TGTGCCAGCAGTTTAGGGGACAGCACTGAAGCTTTCTTT.

This rearrangement joins TRBV6-7 to TRBJ1-6; TRBD1 matches at 10 bases. TRBV6-7 is an ORF, with its function uncertain. The CDR3 loop spans 19 amino acids. The V gene end was trimmed by 2 bases and the J gene end by 0 bases; junction bases not matched to a gene: 7. The CDR3 DNA is TGTGCCAGCAGTTACGGACAGGGGGAAGTGAGCTCCTATAATTCACCCCTCCACTTT. Its translation: CASSYGQGEVSSYNSPLHF.

The chain is built from TRBV6-5 and TRBJ2-7; tentatively, D is TRBD2 (5 bases). CDR3 length equals 16 residues. Germline CDR1 reads MNHEY; CDR2 reads SVGAGI. V was pared by 0 bases and J by 4 bases, with 16 bases between. CDR3: CASSYSLPDGKYEQYV. The CDR3 coding sequence is TGTGCCAGCAGTTACTCTCTTCCAGACGGGAAATACGAGCAGTACGTC.

In nucleotides, the CDR3 is TGTGCCAGCAGTCCCGGGACAGACGTAAACATTCAGTACTTC. Translating gives CASSPGTDVNIQYF. The rearrangement links TRBV6-5 to TRBJ2-4; 7 bases match TRBD1. The germline CDR1 and CDR2 sequences are MNHEY and SVGAGI. J lost 6 bases, V lost 5 bases, and 7 bases had no gene match. This CDR3 region has 14 residues.